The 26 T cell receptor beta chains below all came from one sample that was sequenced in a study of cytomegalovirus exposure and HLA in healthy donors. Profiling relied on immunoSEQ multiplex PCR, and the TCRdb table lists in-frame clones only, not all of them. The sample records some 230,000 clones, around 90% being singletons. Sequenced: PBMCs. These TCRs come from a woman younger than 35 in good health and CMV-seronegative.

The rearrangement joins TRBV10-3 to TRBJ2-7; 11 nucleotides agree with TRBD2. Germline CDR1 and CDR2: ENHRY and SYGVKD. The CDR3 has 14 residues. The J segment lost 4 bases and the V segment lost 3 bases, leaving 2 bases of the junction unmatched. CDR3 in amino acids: CAISELAGEYEQYF. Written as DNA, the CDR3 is TGTGCCATCAGTGAACTAGCGGGAGAGTACGAGCAGTACTTC.

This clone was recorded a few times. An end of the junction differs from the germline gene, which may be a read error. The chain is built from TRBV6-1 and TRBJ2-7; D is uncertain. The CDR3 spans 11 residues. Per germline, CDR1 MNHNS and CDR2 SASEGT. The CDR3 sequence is CASSETPLTNF. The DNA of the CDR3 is TGTGCCAGCAGTGAAACCCCCTTAACAAACTTC.

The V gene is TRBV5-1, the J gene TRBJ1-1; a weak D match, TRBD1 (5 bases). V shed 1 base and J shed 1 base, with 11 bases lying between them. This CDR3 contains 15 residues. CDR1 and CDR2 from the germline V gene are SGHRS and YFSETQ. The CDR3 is CASSLKGGQNTEAFF. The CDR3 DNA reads TGCGCCAGCAGCTTGAAGGGCGGACAGAACACTGAAGCTTTCTTT.

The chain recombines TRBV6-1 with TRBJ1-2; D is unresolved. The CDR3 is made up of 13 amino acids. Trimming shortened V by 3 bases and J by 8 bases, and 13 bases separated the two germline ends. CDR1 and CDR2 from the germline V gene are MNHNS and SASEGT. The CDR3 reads CASSDGLGPGYTF. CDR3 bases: TGTGCCAGCAGTGATGGGCTCGGCCCGGGCTACACCTTC.

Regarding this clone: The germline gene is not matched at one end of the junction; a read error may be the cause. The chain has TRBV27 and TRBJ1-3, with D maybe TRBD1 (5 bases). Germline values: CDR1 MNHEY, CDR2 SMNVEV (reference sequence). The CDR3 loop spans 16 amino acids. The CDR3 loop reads CASSLSRQLPGNTIYF. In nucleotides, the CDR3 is TGTGCCAGCAGTCTATCCCGACAGCTCCCTGGAAACACCATATATTTT.

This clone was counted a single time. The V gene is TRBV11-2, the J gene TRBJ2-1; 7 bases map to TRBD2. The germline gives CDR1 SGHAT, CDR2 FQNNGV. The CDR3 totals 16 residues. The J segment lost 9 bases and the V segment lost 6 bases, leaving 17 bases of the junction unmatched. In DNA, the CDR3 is TGTGCCAGCAGACCAGTAGCGGGTCCCTTGTATGGTGAGCAGTTCTTC. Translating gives CASRPVAGPLYGEQFF.

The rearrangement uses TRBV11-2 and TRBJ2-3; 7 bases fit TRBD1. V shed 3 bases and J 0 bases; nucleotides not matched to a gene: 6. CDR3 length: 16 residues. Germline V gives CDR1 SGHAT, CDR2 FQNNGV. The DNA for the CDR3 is TGTGCCAGCAGCTTGGGTAACAGGGGAAGCACAGATACGCAGTATTTT. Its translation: CASSLGNRGSTDTQYF.

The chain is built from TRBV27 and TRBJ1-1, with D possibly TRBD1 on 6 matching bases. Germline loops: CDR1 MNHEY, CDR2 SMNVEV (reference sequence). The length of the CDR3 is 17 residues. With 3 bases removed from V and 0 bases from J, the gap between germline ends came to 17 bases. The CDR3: CASSFRGPGQLNTEAFF. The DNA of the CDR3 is TGTGCCAGCAGTTTCCGAGGCCCAGGACAGCTGAACACTGAAGCTTTCTTT.

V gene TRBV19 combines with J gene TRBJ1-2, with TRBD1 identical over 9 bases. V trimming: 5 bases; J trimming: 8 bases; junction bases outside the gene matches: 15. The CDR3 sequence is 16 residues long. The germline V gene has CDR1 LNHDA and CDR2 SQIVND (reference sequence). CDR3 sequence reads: CASSPRSTGGAGGYTF. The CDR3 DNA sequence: TGTGCCAGTAGTCCTCGCAGCACAGGGGGCGCGGGAGGCTACACCTTC.

CDR3 coding DNA: TGCGCCAGCAGCCAAGATGCCGGGACAGGGGACGAAAAACTGTTTTTT. Translation gives CASSQDAGTGDEKLFF. V and J are TRBV4-1 and TRBJ1-4; 10 bases line up with TRBD1. The germline CDR1 and CDR2 sequences are MGHRA and YSYEKL. V gave up 0 bases and J gave up 8 bases; unmatched junction bases: 6. The CDR3 is made up of 16 amino acids.

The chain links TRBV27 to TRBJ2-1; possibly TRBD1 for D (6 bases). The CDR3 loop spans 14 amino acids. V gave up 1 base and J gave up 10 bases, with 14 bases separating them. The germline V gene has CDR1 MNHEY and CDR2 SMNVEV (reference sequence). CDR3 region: CASSLYTGQDEQFF. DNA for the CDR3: TGTGCCAGCAGTTTATACACAGGGCAGGACGAGCAGTTCTTC.

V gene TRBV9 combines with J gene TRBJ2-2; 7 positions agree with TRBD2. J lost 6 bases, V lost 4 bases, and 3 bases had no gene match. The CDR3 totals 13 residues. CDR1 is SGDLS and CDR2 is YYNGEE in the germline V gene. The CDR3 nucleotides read TGTGCCAGCAGCCCCCGGGGGGCCGGGGAGCTGTTTTTT. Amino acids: CASSPRGAGELFF. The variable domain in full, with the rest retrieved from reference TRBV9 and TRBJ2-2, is DSGVTQTPKHLITATGQRVTLRCSPRSGDLSVYWYQQSLDQGLQFLIQYYNGEERAKGNILERFSAQQFPDLHSELNLSSLELGDSALYFCASSPRGAGELFFGEGSRLTVL.

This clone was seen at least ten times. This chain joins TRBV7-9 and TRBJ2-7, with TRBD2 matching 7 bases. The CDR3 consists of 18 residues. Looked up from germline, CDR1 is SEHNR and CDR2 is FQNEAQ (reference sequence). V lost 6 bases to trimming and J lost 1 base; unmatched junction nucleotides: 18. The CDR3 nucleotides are TGTGCCAGCAGTCCGATTCAAGGAAGCGGGGTCGGGTCCTACGAGCAGTACTTC. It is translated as CASSPIQGSGVGSYEQYF. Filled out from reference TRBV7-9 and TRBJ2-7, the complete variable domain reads DTGVSQNPRHKITKRGQNVTFRCDPISEHNRLYWYRQTLGQGPEFLTYFQNEAQLEKSRLLSDRFSAERPKGSFSTLEIQRTEQGDSAMYLCASSPIQGSGVGSYEQYFGPGTRLTVT.

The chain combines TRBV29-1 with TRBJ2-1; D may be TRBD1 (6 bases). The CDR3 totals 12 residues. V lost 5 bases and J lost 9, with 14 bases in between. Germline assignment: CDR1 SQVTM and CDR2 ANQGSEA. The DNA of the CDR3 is TGCAGCGTTCCGCAGGGGACGGGTGAGCAGTTCTTC. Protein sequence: CSVPQGTGEQFF.

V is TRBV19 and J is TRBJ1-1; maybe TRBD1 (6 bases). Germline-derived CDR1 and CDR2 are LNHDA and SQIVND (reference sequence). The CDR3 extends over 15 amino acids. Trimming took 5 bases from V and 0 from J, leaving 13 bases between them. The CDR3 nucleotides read TGTGCCAGTAGTTTACAGGGCGTTCTGAACACTGAAGCTTTCTTT. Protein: CASSLQGVLNTEAFF.

CDR3 DNA: TGCGCCAGCAGCACTATCGGACTAGCGGGAGGCCTCTACACCGGGGAGCTGTTTTTT. Translated: CASSTIGLAGGLYTGELFF. The rearrangement links TRBV4-1 to TRBJ2-2; 14 bases match TRBD2. V lost 5 bases, J lost 3 bases, and 11 bases stayed unmatched. Germline values: CDR1 MGHRA, CDR2 YSYEKL. The length of the CDR3 is 19 residues.

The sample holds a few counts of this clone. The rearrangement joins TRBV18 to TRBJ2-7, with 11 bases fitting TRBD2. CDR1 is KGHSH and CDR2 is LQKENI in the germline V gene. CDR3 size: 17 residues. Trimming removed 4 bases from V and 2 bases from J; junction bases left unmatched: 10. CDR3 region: CASSQGTSGNYPYEQYF. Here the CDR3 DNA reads TGTGCCAGCTCACAAGGGACTAGCGGAAACTATCCCTACGAGCAGTACTTC.

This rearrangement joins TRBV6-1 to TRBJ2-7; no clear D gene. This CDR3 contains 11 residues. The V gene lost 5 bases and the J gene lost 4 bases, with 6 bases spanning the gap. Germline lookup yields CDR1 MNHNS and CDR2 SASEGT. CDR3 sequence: CASSTTYEQYF. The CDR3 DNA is TGTGCCAGCAGTACAACGTACGAGCAGTACTTC.

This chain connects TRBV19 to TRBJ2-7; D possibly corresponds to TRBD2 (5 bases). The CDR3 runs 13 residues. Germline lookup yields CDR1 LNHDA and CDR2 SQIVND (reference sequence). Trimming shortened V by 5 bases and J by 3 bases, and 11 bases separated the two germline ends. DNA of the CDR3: TGTGCCAGTAGTTTCGGAGAGGGCTACGAGCAGTACTTC. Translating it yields CASSFGEGYEQYF.

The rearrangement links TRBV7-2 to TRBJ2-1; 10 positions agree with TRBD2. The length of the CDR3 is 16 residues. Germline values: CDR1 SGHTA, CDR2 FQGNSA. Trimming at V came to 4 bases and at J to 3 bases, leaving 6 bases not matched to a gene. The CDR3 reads CASSSRTSGYYNEQFF. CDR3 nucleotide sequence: TGTGCCAGCAGCTCCCGGACTAGCGGATACTACAATGAGCAGTTCTTC.

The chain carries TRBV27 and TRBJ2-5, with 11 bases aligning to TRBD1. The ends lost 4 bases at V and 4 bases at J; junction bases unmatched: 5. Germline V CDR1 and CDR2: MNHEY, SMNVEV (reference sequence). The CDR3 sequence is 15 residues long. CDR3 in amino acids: CASSWTGGQRETQYF. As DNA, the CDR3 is TGTGCCAGCAGTTGGACAGGGGGCCAACGAGAGACCCAGTACTTC.

DNA of the CDR3: TGTGCCAGCAGCGAAAATTTACAGGGATCCTACAATGAGCAGTTCTTC. It translates to CASSENLQGSYNEQFF. The rearrangement joins TRBV9 to TRBJ2-1; TRBD1 might be the D (6 bases). The germline CDR1 and CDR2 sequences are SGDLS and YYNGEE. CDR3 size: 16 residues. V lost 3 bases, J lost 1 base, and 14 bases lay in between.

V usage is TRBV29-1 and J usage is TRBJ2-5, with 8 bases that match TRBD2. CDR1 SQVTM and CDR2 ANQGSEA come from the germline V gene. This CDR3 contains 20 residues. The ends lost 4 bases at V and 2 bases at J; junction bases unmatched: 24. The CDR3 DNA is TGCAGCGTTGTTCATACCCGATCAGCGGGAGCTTGGAGATTTCAAGAGACCCAGTACTTC. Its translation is CSVVHTRSAGAWRFQETQYF.

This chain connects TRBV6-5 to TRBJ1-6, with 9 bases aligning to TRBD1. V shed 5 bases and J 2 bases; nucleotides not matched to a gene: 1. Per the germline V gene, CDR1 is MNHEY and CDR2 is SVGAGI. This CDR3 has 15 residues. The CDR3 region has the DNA TGTGCCAGCAGTCACAGGGGGCCCTATAATTCACCCCTCCACTTT. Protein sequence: CASSHRGPYNSPLHF.

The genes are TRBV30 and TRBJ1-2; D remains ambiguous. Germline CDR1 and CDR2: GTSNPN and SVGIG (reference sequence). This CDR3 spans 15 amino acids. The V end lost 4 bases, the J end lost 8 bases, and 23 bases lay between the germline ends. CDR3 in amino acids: CAWTNSWGLGEGYTF. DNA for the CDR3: TGTGCCTGGACCAACAGCTGGGGTCTGGGAGAGGGCTACACCTTC.

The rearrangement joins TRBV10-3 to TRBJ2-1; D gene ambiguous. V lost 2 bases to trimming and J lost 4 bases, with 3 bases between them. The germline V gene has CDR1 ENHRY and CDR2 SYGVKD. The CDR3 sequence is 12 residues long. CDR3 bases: TGTGCCATCAGTGAGGCGTACAATGAGCAGTTCTTC. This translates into CAISEAYNEQFF.